These 20 T cell receptor beta chains came from one sample sequenced in a study of human T cells and chemical hapten exposure. Time point defined: patch test 3, about 24 weeks after DPC sensitization. Specified treatment: therapeutic diphenylcyclopropenone sensitization with weekly scalp DPC. MiXCR was run by TCRdb on the RACE reads, yielding one entry per CDR3 protein. Here the sample spans about 92,000 distinct CDR3 sequences, roughly a tenth being singletons. The sample was whole blood, taken in connection with sensitization to the hapten diphenylcyclopropenone (DPC). The receptors come from a woman aged 25-40 years with alopecia areata. Some clones in this sample may be carry-over from other donors' samples.

This clonotype occurred many times. V and J are TRBV18 and TRBJ1-5, with 7 bases aligning to TRBD1. Germline V gene data show CDR1 as KGHSH and CDR2 as LQKENI. The CDR3 covers 13 residues. V lost 2 bases and J lost 5; bases outside the gene matches: 0. The CDR3 here is CASSPDRDQPQHF. In DNA, the CDR3 is TGTGCCAGCTCACCAGACAGGGATCAGCCCCAGCATTTT.

This clonotype was observed many times. This sequence joins TRBV12-3 or TRBV12-4 and TRBJ2-5; D remains ambiguous. This CDR3 has 13 amino acids. Trimming took off 5 bases at V and 2 bases at J, with 9 bases between the two ends. CDR3 DNA: TGTGCCAGCAGTCGGGCCAGGCAAGAGACCCAGTACTTC. It encodes CASSRARQETQYF.

V is TRBV28 and J is TRBJ2-1, with 7 bases matching TRBD1. V shed 10 bases and J 0 bases; nucleotides not matched to a gene: 3. This CDR3 region has 13 residues. The V gene's germline CDR1 is MDHEN and CDR2 SYDVKM. In nucleotides, the CDR3 is TGTGCCACCGGGACAGACTCCTACAATGAGCAGTTCTTC. Residues: CATGTDSYNEQFF.

In this sample, this clonotype turned up many times. The gene calls are TRBV6-2 or TRBV6-3 and TRBJ2-7, with TRBD1 matching over 9 bases. Germline V gene sequence: CDR1 MNHEY, CDR2 SVGEGT. V gave up 2 bases and J gave up 2 bases; unmatched junction bases: 10. CDR3 length: 17 residues. CDR3 region: CASSYGTGFNKAYEQYF. In DNA, the CDR3 is TGTGCCAGCAGTTACGGGACAGGGTTTAATAAGGCCTACGAGCAGTACTTC.

V and J are TRBV6-2 or TRBV6-3 and TRBJ2-7; TRBD1 might be the D (6 bases). The CDR3 is made up of 13 amino acids. Germline V gene lookup returns CDR1 MNHEY and CDR2 SVGEGT. The ends were cut back, 5 bases at V and 3 bases at J, with 11 bases in the middle. This CDR3 is CASSQTGFYEQYF. The CDR3 coding sequence is TGTGCCAGCAGTCAAACAGGGTTCTACGAGCAGTACTTC.

There are many counts of this clonotype. This CDR3 is CASSDWLAGRNEQFF. Written as DNA, the CDR3 is TGTGCCAGCAGTGACTGGCTAGCGGGACGTAATGAGCAGTTCTTC. J is TRBJ2-1 and V is TRBV6-4; 9 positions match TRBD2. Losses at the gene ends were 1 base for V and 7 bases for J; bases not matched to a gene: 5. The CDR3 is 15 amino acids. Germline V gene data show CDR1 as MRHNA and CDR2 as SNTAGT.

This chain connects TRBV5-1 to TRBJ2-3; 9 bases match TRBD1. The CDR3 has 15 residues. Germline CDR1 reads SGHRS; CDR2 reads YFSETQ. The ends lost 3 bases at V and 6 bases at J; junction bases unmatched: 8. The CDR3 reads CASSSEGQGSDTQYF. CDR3 coding DNA: TGCGCCAGCAGCTCGGAGGGACAGGGATCCGATACGCAGTATTTT.

This clonotype was picked up many times. V usage is TRBV12-3 or TRBV12-4 and J usage is TRBJ1-3, with a tentative D call TRBD1 (6 bases). There are 12 residues in the CDR3. Trimming pared 3 bases from V and 8 bases from J, leaving 8 bases between. For the CDR3, the DNA is TGTGCCAGCAGTTTGCAGGGGCACACCATATATTTT. Translation: CASSLQGHTIYF.

In this sample, this clonotype turned up many times. The V call is TRBV7-2, the J call TRBJ1-2; D ambiguous. CDR1 is SGHTA, CDR2 FQGNSA, per germline. Trimming removed 1 base from V and 8 bases from J, with 17 bases in between. The CDR3 runs to 15 residues. The CDR3 bases are TGTGCCAGCAGCTTAGATAGATCGGATGTGAAGGGCTACACCTTC. Translating it yields CASSLDRSDVKGYTF. Drawing the rest from reference TRBV7-2 and TRBJ1-2, the complete variable domain is GAGVSQSPSNKVTEKGKDVELRCDPISGHTALYWYRQSLGQGLEFLIYFQGNSAPDKSGLPSDRFSAERTGGSVSTLTIQRTQQEDSAVYLCASSLDRSDVKGYTFGSGTRLTVV.

This clonotype showed up many times. The chain employs TRBV21-1 and TRBJ1-5; the DNA was not compared with TRBD1, the D call given in the table. TRBV21-1 is a recognized pseudogene. This CDR3 comprises 16 residues. The CDR3 reads CASRGTGEQGNQPQHF. Written as DNA, the CDR3 is TGTGCCAGCAGGGGGACAGGGGAACAGGGCAATCAGCCCCAGCATTTT.

This clonotype was counted many times. The chain links TRBV28 to TRBJ2-1; the D gene could be TRBD1 or TRBD2 (5 bases each). Germline-derived CDR1 and CDR2 are MDHEN and SYDVKM. Trimming removed 7 bases at V and 5 bases at J, with 18 bases between. The CDR3 is 15 residues long. The CDR3 nucleotides read TGTGCCAGCACTTGGCCCGGGACGGACAACAATGAGCAGTTCTTC. Its translation is CASTWPGTDNNEQFF.

V is TRBV5-4 and J is TRBJ1-3; D remains unclear. Germline CDR1 SGHNT, CDR2 YYREEE (reference sequence). The V and J ends lost 3 bases and 0 bases respectively, with 16 bases between them. The CDR3 extends over 17 amino acids. The CDR3 DNA follows: TGTGCCAGCAGCTCTCGGACCCTCTTGAGCTCTGGAAACACCATATATTTT. This translates into CASSSRTLLSSGNTIYF.

This clonotype was seen at least ten times. This chain connects TRBV28 to TRBJ2-7; D uncertain. Trimming shortened V by 4 bases and J by 3 bases, and 4 bases separated the two germline ends. The germline V gene encodes CDR1 MDHEN and CDR2 SYDVKM. CDR3 length: 11 residues. The DNA for the CDR3 is TGTGCCAGCAGTTCGCGCTACGAGCAGTACTTC. Amino acid sequence: CASSSRYEQYF.

This clonotype was picked up many times. The genes are TRBV27 and TRBJ2-5, with 12 bases lining up with TRBD2. From germline, CDR1 is MNHEY and CDR2 SMNVEV (reference sequence). J was trimmed by 5 bases and V by 4 bases; bases with no gene match: 8. The CDR3 length is 16 residues. CDR3 amino acids: CASSSLTSGSAETQYF. The CDR3 bases are TGTGCCAGCAGTTCCCTGACTAGCGGGAGTGCGGAGACCCAGTACTTC.

This chain uses TRBV12-3 or TRBV12-4 with TRBJ2-3, with D hard to call. The V end lost 6 bases, the J end lost 1 base, and 8 bases lay between the germline ends. The CDR3 sequence is 13 residues long. The CDR3 here is CASRTRGTDTQYF. The CDR3 DNA reads as TGTGCCAGCAGGACTCGGGGCACAGATACGCAGTATTTT.

This clonotype was detected only a few times. The chain joins TRBV6-5 to TRBJ1-5; D is undetermined. Trimming took 0 bases from V and 6 from J, leaving 12 bases between them. This CDR3 is 15 amino acids long. The germline V gene encodes CDR1 MNHEY and CDR2 SVGAGI. CDR3 sequence (DNA): TGTGCCAGCAGTTACTCGCGACTTTATACTCAGCCCCAGCATTTT. Encoded protein: CASSYSRLYTQPQHF.

The sample holds many counts of this clonotype. The chain employs TRBV13 and TRBJ1-2; D might be TRBD1 (6 bases). Trimming pared 5 bases from V and 4 bases from J, leaving 17 bases between. Germline values: CDR1 PRHDT, CDR2 FYEKMQ (reference sequence). The CDR3 extends over 15 amino acids. This CDR3 is CASSRENGGSYGYTF. The CDR3 nucleotides are TGTGCCAGCAGCCGAGAAAATGGGGGCAGCTATGGCTACACCTTC. Looking up the rest from reference TRBV13 and TRBJ1-2 gives the full variable domain: AAGVIQSPRHLIKEKRETATLKCYPIPRHDTVYWYQQGPGQDPQFLISFYEKMQSDKGSIPDRFSAQQFSDYHSELNMSSLELGDSALYFCASSRENGGSYGYTFGSGTRLTVV.

The chain recombines TRBV7-2 with TRBJ1-5, with D unresolved. The V gene's germline CDR1 is SGHTA and CDR2 FQGNSA. V lost 8 bases to trimming and J lost 9 bases, with 20 bases between them. This CDR3 is built from 14 residues. The CDR3 DNA reads TGTGCCAGCGGACCGGGAGACACCTTTGCGCCCCAGCATTTT. Translated, it gives CASGPGDTFAPQHF.

This clonotype was seen ten or more times. This chain joins TRBV6-6 and TRBJ1-4, with D unclear. Germline V lookup: CDR1 MNHNY, CDR2 SVGAGI (reference sequence). The CDR3 has 14 residues. The V gene lost 0 bases and the J gene lost 6 bases, with 8 bases spanning the gap. The CDR3 sequence: CASSYSGIDEKLFF. Written as DNA, the CDR3 is TGTGCCAGCAGTTACTCAGGGATCGATGAAAAACTGTTTTTT.

This clonotype was found many times. The chain recombines TRBV19 with TRBJ1-5; D is unclear. The CDR3 is 13 amino acids. V was trimmed by 3 bases and J by 7 bases, leaving 10 bases between them. CDR1 and CDR2 (germline): LNHDA, SQIVND (reference sequence). As DNA, the CDR3 is TGTGCCAGTAGTATTGGGGTTAGGCAGCCCCAGCATTTT. It encodes CASSIGVRQPQHF.